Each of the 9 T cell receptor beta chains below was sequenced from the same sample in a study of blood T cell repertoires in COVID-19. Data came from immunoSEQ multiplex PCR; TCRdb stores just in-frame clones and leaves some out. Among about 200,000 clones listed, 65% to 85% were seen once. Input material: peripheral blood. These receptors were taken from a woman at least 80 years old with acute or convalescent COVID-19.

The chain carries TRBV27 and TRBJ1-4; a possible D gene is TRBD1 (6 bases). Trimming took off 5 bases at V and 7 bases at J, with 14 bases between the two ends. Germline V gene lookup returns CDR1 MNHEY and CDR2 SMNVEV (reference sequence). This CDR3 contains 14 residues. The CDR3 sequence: CASSQGRIGEKLFF. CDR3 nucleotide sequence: TGTGCCAGCAGTCAGGGGCGCATCGGTGAAAAACTGTTTTTT.

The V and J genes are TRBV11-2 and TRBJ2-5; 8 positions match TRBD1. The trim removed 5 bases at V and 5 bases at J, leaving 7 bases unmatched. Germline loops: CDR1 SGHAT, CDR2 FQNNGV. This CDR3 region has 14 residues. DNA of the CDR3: TGTGCCAGCAGCATTACAGGGGGTCGGGAGACCCAGTACTTC. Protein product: CASSITGGRETQYF.

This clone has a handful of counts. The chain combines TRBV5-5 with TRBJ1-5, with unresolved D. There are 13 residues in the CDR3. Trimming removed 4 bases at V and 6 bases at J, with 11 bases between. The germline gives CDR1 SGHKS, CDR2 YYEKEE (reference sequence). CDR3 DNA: TGTGCCAGCAGCGTCTTCCGGGGTCAGCCCCAGCATTTT. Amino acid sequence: CASSVFRGQPQHF.

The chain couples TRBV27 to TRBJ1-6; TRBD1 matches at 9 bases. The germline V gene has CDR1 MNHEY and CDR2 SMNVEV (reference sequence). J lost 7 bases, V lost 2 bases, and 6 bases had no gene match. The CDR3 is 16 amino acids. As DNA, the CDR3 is TGTGCCAGCAGTTTAACACAGGGGGCGCCGAATTCACCCCTCCACTTT. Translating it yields CASSLTQGAPNSPLHF.

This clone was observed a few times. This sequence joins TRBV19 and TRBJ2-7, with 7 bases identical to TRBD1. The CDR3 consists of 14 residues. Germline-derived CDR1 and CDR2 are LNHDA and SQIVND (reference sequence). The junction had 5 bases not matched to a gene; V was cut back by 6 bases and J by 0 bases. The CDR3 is CASSRGTVSYEQYF. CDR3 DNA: TGTGCCAGTAGCAGGGGGACAGTCTCCTACGAGCAGTACTTC.

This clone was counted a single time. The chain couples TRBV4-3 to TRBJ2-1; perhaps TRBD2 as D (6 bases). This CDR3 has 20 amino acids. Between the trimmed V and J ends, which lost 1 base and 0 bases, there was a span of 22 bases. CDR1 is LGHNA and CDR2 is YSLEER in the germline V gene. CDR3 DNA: TGCGCCAGCAGCCAAGTTGCCTCTGCCCGACGGGGGAGCTCCTACAATGAGCAGTTCTTC. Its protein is CASSQVASARRGSSYNEQFF.

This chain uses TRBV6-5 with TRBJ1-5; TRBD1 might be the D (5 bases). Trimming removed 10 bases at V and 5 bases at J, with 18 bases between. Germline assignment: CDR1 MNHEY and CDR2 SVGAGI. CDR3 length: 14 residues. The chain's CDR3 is CATRKGILDQPQHF. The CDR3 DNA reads TGTGCCACCCGAAAGGGGATTCTTGATCAGCCCCAGCATTTT.

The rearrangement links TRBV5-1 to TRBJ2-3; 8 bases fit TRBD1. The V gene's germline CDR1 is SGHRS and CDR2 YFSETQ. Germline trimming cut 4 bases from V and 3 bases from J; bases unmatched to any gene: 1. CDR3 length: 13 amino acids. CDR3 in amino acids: CASSGQGTDTQYF. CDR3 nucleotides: TGCGCCAGCAGCGGACAGGGTACAGATACGCAGTATTTT.

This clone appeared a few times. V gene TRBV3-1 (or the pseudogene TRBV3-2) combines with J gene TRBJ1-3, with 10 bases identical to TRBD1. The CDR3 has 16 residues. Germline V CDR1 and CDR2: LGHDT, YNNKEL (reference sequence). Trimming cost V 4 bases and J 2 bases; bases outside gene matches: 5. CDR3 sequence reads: CASSRLGQGAGNTIYF. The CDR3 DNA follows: TGTGCCAGCAGCCGCCTCGGACAGGGGGCTGGAAACACCATATATTTT.